Each of the 23 T cell receptor beta chains below was sequenced from the same sample in a study of blood T cell repertoires in COVID-19. Clones were sequenced by immunoSEQ multiplex PCR, and TCRdb holds only the in-frame ones, with some missing. The sample lists 50,000 to 70,000 clones; more than 65% were seen once. Sequencing was done on a sample of peripheral blood. Every receptor here comes from a woman aged 60 to 75 with acute or convalescent COVID-19.

The rearrangement links TRBV5-1 to TRBJ2-1, with 7 bases identical to TRBD1. J was trimmed by 6 bases and V by 1 base; bases with no gene match: 7. The CDR3 is made up of 15 amino acids. The V gene's germline CDR1 is SGHRS and CDR2 YFSETQ. CDR3 region: CASSLTGDLGNEQFF. The DNA of the CDR3 is TGCGCCAGCAGCTTGACAGGGGACCTCGGCAATGAGCAGTTCTTC.

The table lists this clone with a count of one. V usage is TRBV6-5 and J usage is TRBJ1-1; D remains unclear. Per germline, CDR1 MNHEY and CDR2 SVGAGI. V lost 6 bases to trimming and J lost 7 bases, with 15 bases between them. The CDR3 sequence is 13 residues long. The CDR3 sequence: CASRRTESREAFF. The CDR3 nucleotides read TGTGCCAGCAGAAGAACAGAATCCCGTGAAGCTTTCTTT.

The V and J genes are TRBV2 and TRBJ1-4; 8 bases align to TRBD1. The CDR3 has 15 amino acids. Germline lookup yields CDR1 SNHLY and CDR2 FYNNEI. V lost 6 bases to trimming and J lost 5 bases; unmatched junction nucleotides: 8. DNA of the CDR3: TGTGCCAGCAGGGAAAGGGACAGGCGGAATGAAAAACTGTTTTTT. This gives the protein CASRERDRRNEKLFF.

The chain links TRBV2 to TRBJ1-2, with D possibly matching TRBD1 (5 bases). The CDR3 is made up of 14 amino acids. The germline V and J ends were trimmed by 2 bases and 4 bases, with 11 bases remaining between them. Looked up from germline, CDR1 is SNHLY and CDR2 is FYNNEI. The CDR3 loop reads CASSEQGKRYGYTF. Here the CDR3 DNA reads TGTGCCAGCAGTGAACAGGGAAAGCGCTATGGCTACACCTTC.

The chain links TRBV15 to TRBJ1-4; D is perhaps TRBD1 (5 bases). The germline gives CDR1 LNHNV, CDR2 YYDKDF (reference sequence). CDR3 length: 14 residues. V was trimmed by 8 bases and J by 2 bases, leaving 12 bases between them. CDR3 sequence (DNA): TGTGCCACCTCAAGGGGATGGACTAATGAAAAACTGTTTTTT. Translated: CATSRGWTNEKLFF.

DNA of the CDR3: TGTGCCAGCAGCCCTACGATGACAGGGGCCATGAGCTATGGCTACACCTTC. It specifies CASSPTMTGAMSYGYTF. This chain connects TRBV6-4 to TRBJ1-2; TRBD1 aligns across 8 bases. V dropped 6 bases and J dropped 4; count of bases not matched to a gene: 16. Looked up from germline, CDR1 is MRHNA and CDR2 is SNTAGT. There are 17 residues in the CDR3.

V and J are TRBV5-1 and TRBJ1-4; D possibly corresponds to TRBD1 (6 bases). Deletions cut 4 bases from V and 2 bases from J, with 9 bases between. The germline gives CDR1 SGHRS, CDR2 YFSETQ. The CDR3 contains 14 residues. CDR3 protein: CASSMDSTNEKLFF. CDR3 nucleotides: TGCGCCAGCAGCATGGACAGCACTAATGAAAAACTGTTTTTT.

The rearrangement links TRBV7-3 to TRBJ2-3; maybe TRBD2 (6 bases). Trimming removed 4 bases from V and 1 base from J, with 12 bases in between. Germline loops: CDR1 SGHTA, CDR2 FQGTGA. This CDR3 is 15 amino acids long. Here the CDR3 reads CASSSAPSGTDTQYF. The CDR3 DNA reads TGTGCCAGCAGCTCAGCCCCTAGCGGCACAGATACGCAGTATTTT. Using reference TRBV7-3 and TRBJ2-3 for the parts outside the CDR3, the full variable domain is GAGVSQTPSNKVTEKGKYVELRCDPISGHTALYWYRQSLGQGPEFLIYFQGTGAADDSGLPNDRFFAVRPEGSVSTLKIQRTERGDSAVYLCASSSAPSGTDTQYFGPGTRLTVL.

The rearrangement joins TRBV12-3 or TRBV12-4 to TRBJ1-2; the D gene is possibly TRBD1 (5 bases). The CDR3 has 11 residues. Trimming stripped 3 bases from V and 11 bases from J, with 10 bases between. The CDR3 region has the DNA TGTGCCAGCAGTTTCGAGGGGAGGTACACCTTC. Translated: CASSFEGRYTF.

The chain is built from TRBV5-5 and TRBJ1-1; D possibly corresponds to TRBD1 (6 bases). The CDR3 contains 15 residues. The germline gives CDR1 SGHKS, CDR2 YYEKEE (reference sequence). Trimming cost V 1 base and J 4 bases, with 14 bases left between them. The CDR3 here is CASSLQGITSTEAFF. Here the CDR3 DNA reads TGTGCCAGCAGCTTGCAGGGGATAACGAGCACTGAAGCTTTCTTT.

The J gene is TRBJ1-4, the V gene TRBV5-1, with 10 bases that match TRBD1. Germline trimming cut 4 bases from V and 4 bases from J; bases unmatched to any gene: 1. The length of the CDR3 is 14 residues. Germline V CDR1 and CDR2: SGHRS, YFSETQ. CDR3 nucleotide sequence: TGCGCCAGCAGCCGGACAGGGGGTAATGAAAAACTGTTTTTT. It codes for CASSRTGGNEKLFF.

The chain uses TRBV3-1 (or the pseudogene TRBV3-2) and TRBJ2-3; 7 positions match TRBD2. The CDR3 runs to 14 residues. CDR1 is LGHDT, CDR2 YNNKEL, per germline (reference sequence). V shed 4 bases and J 2 bases; nucleotides not matched to a gene: 3. This chain's CDR3 is CASSRGLDTDTQYF. CDR3 DNA: TGTGCCAGCAGCCGCGGACTAGACACAGATACGCAGTATTTT.

The chain carries TRBV7-2 and TRBJ1-1, with a possible D match to TRBD1 (5 bases). This CDR3 spans 14 amino acids. Germline lookup yields CDR1 SGHTA and CDR2 FQGNSA. Trimming left V 6 bases short and J 2 bases short, with 13 bases between. CDR3 protein: CASRVGQANTEAFF. Written as DNA, the CDR3 is TGTGCCAGCAGGGTGGGGCAGGCAAACACTGAAGCTTTCTTT. The full variable domain, completed using reference TRBV7-2 and TRBJ1-1, is GAGVSQSPSNKVTEKGKDVELRCDPISGHTALYWYRQSLGQGLEFLIYFQGNSAPDKSGLPSDRFSAERTGGSVSTLTIQRTQQEDSAVYLCASRVGQANTEAFFGQGTRLTVV.

CDR3 in DNA: TGTGCCAGCAGGCGACAGGACCGAGGAGGGAACACTGAAGCTTTCTTT. Amino acid sequence: CASRRQDRGGNTEAFF. V gene TRBV6-6 combines with J gene TRBJ1-1; the D gene is possibly TRBD1 (6 bases). The germline CDR1 and CDR2 sequences are MNHNY and SVGAGI (reference sequence). V lost 6 bases, J lost 1 base, and 18 bases lay in between. This CDR3 comprises 16 residues.

This sequence joins TRBV6-6 and TRBJ1-1, with 7 bases matching TRBD1. The CDR3 has 13 residues. Per germline, CDR1 MNHNY and CDR2 SVGAGI (reference sequence). With V trimmed by 8 bases and J by 7 bases, 10 bases remained unmatched. DNA of the CDR3: TGTGCCAGCGCAAACAGGGGTATAGGTGAAGCTTTCTTT. Amino acids: CASANRGIGEAFF.

This clone was picked up a small number of times. This sequence joins TRBV5-1 and TRBJ1-2, with D possibly matching TRBD1 (6 bases). Trimming cost V 4 bases and J 7 bases, with 20 bases left between them. The CDR3 extends over 15 amino acids. The germline gives CDR1 SGHRS, CDR2 YFSETQ. The CDR3 sequence is CASSPVGGRDLGYTF. The CDR3 DNA reads as TGCGCCAGCAGCCCCGTCGGGGGGCGAGATCTTGGCTACACCTTC.

Note on this clone: One junction end disagrees with the germline gene, perhaps due to a read error. J is TRBJ2-7 and V is TRBV24-1, with TRBD1 identical over 8 bases. Germline lookup yields CDR1 KGHDR and CDR2 SFDVKD. CDR3 size: 11 residues. Written as DNA, the CDR3 is TGTGCCACCAGTGGCCGGGACAGGAGAATGTTC. Amino acid sequence: CATSGRDRRMF.

The rearrangement joins TRBV2 to TRBJ2-5; 9 bases map to TRBD1. The CDR3 length is 16 residues. J lost 1 base, V lost 4 bases, and 7 bases had no gene match. Germline V gene lookup returns CDR1 SNHLY and CDR2 FYNNEI. CDR3 in amino acids: CASSARDREFQETQYF. The CDR3 nucleotides read TGTGCCAGCAGTGCCCGGGACAGGGAATTCCAAGAGACCCAGTACTTC.

The chain links TRBV7-2 to TRBJ2-3; 9 bases fit TRBD2. With V trimmed by 5 bases and J by 4 bases, 7 bases remained unmatched. Looked up from germline, CDR1 is SGHTA and CDR2 is FQGNSA. The CDR3 is made up of 15 amino acids. CDR3 DNA sequence: TGTGCCAGCAGCCCCCCGGCGGGGGGGCCAGATACGCAGTATTTT. The encoded protein is CASSPPAGGPDTQYF.

The J gene is TRBJ2-3, the V gene TRBV9; a possible D gene is TRBD2 (6 bases). The CDR3 length is 18 residues. Germline CDR1 and CDR2: SGDLS and YYNGEE. The V end lost 3 bases, the J end lost 2 bases, and 22 bases lay between the germline ends. The CDR3 is CASSALAQARRLTDTQYF. Written as DNA, the CDR3 is TGTGCCAGCAGCGCCCTAGCGCAGGCCCGTCGTCTCACAGATACGCAGTATTTT.

V gene TRBV24-1 combines with J gene TRBJ2-7; a weak D match, TRBD1 (6 bases). The V gene lost 1 base and the J gene lost 4 bases, with 16 bases spanning the gap. Germline-derived CDR1 and CDR2 are KGHDR and SFDVKD. The CDR3 length is 16 residues. The CDR3: CATSDFGGQIIYEQYF. The CDR3, as DNA: TGTGCCACCAGTGATTTTGGGGGACAAATAATTTACGAGCAGTACTTC.

Details on this clone: The junction departs from germline at one end; a sequencing error may be responsible. J is TRBJ1-2 and V is TRBV12-3 or TRBV12-4; 7 nucleotides line up with TRBD1. The CDR3 is 10 residues long. The CDR3 DNA sequence: TGTGCCAGCGCGACAGGGCTTGTCCTCTTC. This translates into CASATGLVLF.

The rearrangement joins TRBV3-1 (or the pseudogene TRBV3-2) to TRBJ1-1; no firm D call. The germline CDR1 and CDR2 sequences are LGHDT and YNNKEL (reference sequence). CDR3 length equals 13 residues. Trimming left V 1 base short and J 5 bases short, with 8 bases between. CDR3 residues: CASSQGIRTEAFF. The DNA of the CDR3 is TGTGCCAGCAGCCAAGGAATCAGAACTGAAGCTTTCTTT.